At least ten counts were recorded for the clone carrying this T cell receptor beta chain. Antigen: not known. Amplification of TCR beta CDR3 regions was performed using RNA transcripts as template. The HTBI primer set drove a first-round RT-PCR of the TCR CDR3. TCRdb redid the calling of the multiplex PCR reads with MiXCR, one entry per CDR3 protein. The sample carries 700,000 to 850,000 distinct CDR3 sequences, approximately 40% recorded once. This specimen belongs to a study of T cells in Graves' hyperthyroidism and ophthalmopathy. CDR1 and CDR2 from the germline V gene are LGHNA and YSLEER. Trimming stripped 3 bases from V and 6 bases from J, with 8 bases between. This CDR3 comprises 13 residues. General study points: Among clonotypes expanded in thyroid above 0.001, most were also found in blood.

This chain links TRBV4-3 with TRBJ1-4, with unresolved D. The receptor was derived from a woman aged 35 to 49 with Graves' hyperthyroidism. The material sequenced was blood. The CDR3 here is CASSHIADEKLFF. CDR3 coding DNA: TGCGCCAGCAGCCATATTGCGGATGAAAAACTGTTTTTT.